This TCR beta chain was identified during a study of blood T cells in healthy people across ages. The CDR3 has 15 amino acids. Trimming took 5 bases from V and 1 from J; bases not matched to a gene: 6. Germline V gene lookup returns CDR1 DFQATT and CDR2 SNEGSKA (reference sequence). It was with a sample-barcoded 5' primer and a J-beta primer mix that a second PCR of roughly 7 to 12 cycles was run. TCRdb redid the calling of the 5' RACE reads with MiXCR, one entry per CDR3 protein. The table lists about 1.1 million distinct CDR3 sequences, more than 30% of them singletons. This TCR came from a man aged 18 to 30 in good health. The genes are TRBV20-1 and TRBJ2-4; 9 nucleotides line up with TRBD1. The sequencing input was blood. The CDR3: CSAYRGQEAKNIQYF. The CDR3 region has the DNA TGCAGTGCTTACAGGGGGCAGGAGGCCAAAAACATTCAGTACTTC.